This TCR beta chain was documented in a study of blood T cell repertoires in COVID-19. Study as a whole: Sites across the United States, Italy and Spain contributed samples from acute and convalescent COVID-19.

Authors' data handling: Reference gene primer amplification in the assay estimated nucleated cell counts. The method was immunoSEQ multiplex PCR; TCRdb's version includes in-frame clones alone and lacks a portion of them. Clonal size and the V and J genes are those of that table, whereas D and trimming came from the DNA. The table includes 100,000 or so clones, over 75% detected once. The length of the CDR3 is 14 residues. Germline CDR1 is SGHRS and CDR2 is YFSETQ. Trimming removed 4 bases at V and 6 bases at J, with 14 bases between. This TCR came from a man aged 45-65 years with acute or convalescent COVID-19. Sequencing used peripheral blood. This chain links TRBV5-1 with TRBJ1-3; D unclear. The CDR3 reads CASSLAGGQNTIYF. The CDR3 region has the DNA TGCGCCAGCAGCCTTGCTGGAGGGCAAAACACCATATATTTT.